The rows below give T cell receptor beta chains drawn from one sample of a study of radiation and T cells in renal cell carcinoma. Profiling relied on immunoSEQ multiplex PCR, and the TCRdb table lists in-frame clones only, not all of them. The sample holds tens of thousands of clones, approximately 86% seen once. The sample in question was blood, obtained from a patient whose treatment included radiotherapy and nephrectomy. The receptors here all came from a man aged 50-59 years with renal cell carcinoma. Both conserved end residues are part of each CDR3. A D gene is named only where the DNA matches it firmly. Size is stated for part of the rows, as once, few or many counts, or as a class when the clone is expanded.

V gene	clone size	J gene	D gene	CDR3 protein	CDR3 DNA
TRBV6-4	NA	TRBJ2-7	NA	CASSEPSYEQYF	TGTGCCAGCAGTGAGCCCTCCTACGAGCAGTACTTC
TRBV13	NA	TRBJ1-1	NA	CASSNGAAGEAFF	TGTGCCAGCAGTAACGGGGCGGCGGGGGAAGCTTTCTTT
TRBV7-3	NA	TRBJ1-2	NA	CASSQAPGGEIYGYTF	TGTGCCAGCAGCCAAGCGCCTGGGGGCGAGATCTATGGCTACACCTTC
TRBV27	NA	TRBJ2-3	TRBD2	CASSWRTSADTQYF	TGTGCCAGCAGTTGGAGGACTAGCGCAGATACGCAGTATTTT
TRBV25-1	NA	TRBJ2-7	NA	CASQKSGDREQYF	TGTGCCAGCCAAAAATCGGGGGACCGCGAGCAGTACTTC
TRBV4-2	NA	TRBJ2-5	TRBD2	CASSRLERGDQETQYF	TGTGCCAGCAGCCGCCTAGAGCGGGGGGACCAAGAGACCCAGTACTTC
TRBV5-1	NA	TRBJ2-2	TRBD2	CASSLAGENTGELFF	TGCGCCAGCAGCTTAGCGGGGGAGAACACCGGGGAGCTGTTTTTT
TRBV4-2	once	TRBJ2-3	TRBD2	CASSERLAGGTDTQYF	TGTGCCAGCAGCGAGAGACTTGCGGGAGGCACAGATACGCAGTATTTT
TRBV2	NA	TRBJ2-3	TRBD2	CASSPPGLAGLLHTDTQYF	TGTGCCAGCAGTCCTCCGGGACTAGCGGGTCTCCTCCACACAGATACGCAGTATTTT
TRBV4-3	once	TRBJ2-2	TRBD1	CASSHRTGVVTGELFF	TGCGCCAGCAGCCACAGGACAGGGGTGGTCACCGGGGAGCTGTTTTTT
TRBV2	NA	TRBJ2-2	NA	CASSYVVGTGELFF	TGTGCCAGCAGTTACGTAGTGGGCACCGGGGAGCTGTTTTTT
TRBV30	NA	TRBJ1-1	NA	CALQVAPNTEAFF	TGTGCGCTTCAAGTGGCCCCGAACACTGAAGCTTTCTTT
TRBV9	NA	TRBJ1-4	NA	CASSAGVANEKLFF	TGTGCCAGCAGCGCAGGGGTAGCTAATGAAAAACTGTTTTTT
TRBV4-3	NA	TRBJ1-2	NA	CASSQDIGGYGYTF	TGCGCCAGCAGCCAAGATATAGGGGGTTATGGCTACACCTTC
TRBV6-5	NA	TRBJ2-5	NA	CACSRSGVQETQYF	TGTGCCTGCTCCAGGTCCGGGGTACAAGAGACCCAGTACTTC
TRBV28	NA	TRBJ1-5	TRBD1	CASSLPGQGASSQPQHF	TGTGCCAGCAGCCTGCCGGGACAGGGGGCATCTAGTCAGCCCCAGCATTTT
TRBV9	few	TRBJ2-3	TRBD1	CASSPQTGGQDTQYF	TGTGCCAGCAGCCCGCAGACAGGGGGCCAAGATACGCAGTATTTT
TRBV7-9	NA	TRBJ2-7	TRBD1	CASSLLGTGSSYEQYF	TGTGCCAGCAGCTTGCTCGGGACAGGAAGCTCCTACGAGCAGTACTTC
TRBV6-4	NA	TRBJ1-1	NA	CASSESGITEAFF	TGTGCCAGCAGTGAATCGGGGATCACTGAAGCTTTCTTT
TRBV10-2	NA	TRBJ1-2	NA	CASSGIGFGNYGYTF	TGCGCCAGCAGTGGAATAGGTTTTGGAAACTATGGCTACACCTTC
TRBV7-9	NA	TRBJ2-1	NA	CASSLFEFEGYNEQFF	TGTGCCAGCAGCTTGTTTGAGTTCGAAGGCTACAATGAGCAGTTCTTC
TRBV18	NA	TRBJ1-1	NA	CASSPQQGRNTEAFF	TGTGCCAGCTCACCTCAACAGGGCCGTAACACTGAAGCTTTCTTT
TRBV4-1	NA	TRBJ1-2	NA	CASSQEKGRPGGYTF	TGCGCCAGCAGCCAAGAGAAGGGGCGCCCGGGGGGCTACACCTTC
TRBV2	once	TRBJ1-5	TRBD1	CASNTGTGSNQPQHF	TGTGCCAGCAACACCGGGACAGGTAGCAATCAGCCCCAGCATTTT
TRBV7-8	once	TRBJ1-2	NA	CASSLEEQGVGYTF	TGTGCCAGCAGCCTAGAAGAACAGGGCGTCGGCTACACCTTC
TRBV7-2	NA	TRBJ2-7	TRBD2	CASSLAGRVEQYF	TGTGCCAGCAGCTTAGCGGGGAGGGTTGAGCAGTACTTC
TRBV2	NA	TRBJ1-5	NA	CASSLQDQPQHF	TGTGCCAGCAGCCTTCAGGATCAGCCCCAGCATTTT
TRBV28	NA	TRBJ2-2	NA	CASSLFAGRSGELFF	TGTGCCAGCAGTTTGTTTGCCGGAAGATCCGGGGAGCTGTTTTTT
TRBV19	NA	TRBJ1-5	NA	CASSTPGTGENQPQHF	TGTGCCAGTAGTACCCCCGGGACGGGCGAAAATCAGCCCCAGCATTTT
TRBV19	once	TRBJ2-7	NA	CASRAGSAYEQYF	TGTGCCAGTAGGGCGGGATCCGCCTACGAGCAGTACTTC
TRBV27	once	TRBJ1-4	TRBD1	CASSWTGGEKLFF	TGTGCCAGCAGTTGGACAGGCGGTGAAAAACTGTTTTTT
TRBV2	NA	TRBJ2-1	NA	CASKGNEQFF	TGTGCCAGCAAGGGCAATGAGCAGTTCTTC
TRBV5-4	few	TRBJ1-1	NA	CASSTFAELNTEAFF	TGTGCCAGCAGCACGTTTGCTGAGCTTAACACTGAAGCTTTCTTT
TRBV21-1	NA	TRBJ2-7	NA	CASSKGRVRVEQYF	TGTGCCAGCAGCAAGGGCAGGGTAAGGGTCGAGCAGTACTTC
TRBV4-1	NA	TRBJ2-5	TRBD2	CASSQGIAGEETQYF	TGCGCCAGCAGCCAGGGAATAGCGGGAGAGGAGACCCAGTACTTC